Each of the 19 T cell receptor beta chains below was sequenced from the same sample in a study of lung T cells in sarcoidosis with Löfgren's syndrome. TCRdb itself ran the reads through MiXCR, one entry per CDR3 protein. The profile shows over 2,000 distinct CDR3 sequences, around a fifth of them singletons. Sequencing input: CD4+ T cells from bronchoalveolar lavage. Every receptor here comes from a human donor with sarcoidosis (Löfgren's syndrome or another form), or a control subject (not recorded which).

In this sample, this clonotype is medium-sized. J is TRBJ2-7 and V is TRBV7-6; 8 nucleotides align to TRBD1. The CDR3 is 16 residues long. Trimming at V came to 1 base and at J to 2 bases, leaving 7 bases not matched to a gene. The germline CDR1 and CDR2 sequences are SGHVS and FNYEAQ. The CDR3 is CASSLEEPGGTYEQYF. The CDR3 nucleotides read TGTGCCAGCAGCTTAGAAGAACCAGGGGGCACCTACGAGCAGTACTTC.

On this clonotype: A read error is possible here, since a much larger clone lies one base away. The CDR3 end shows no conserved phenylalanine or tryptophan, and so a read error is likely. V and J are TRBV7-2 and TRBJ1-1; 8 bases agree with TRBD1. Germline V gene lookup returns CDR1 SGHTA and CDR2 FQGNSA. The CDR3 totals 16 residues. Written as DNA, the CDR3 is TGTGCCGGCAGCACCCGGACAGGGCGGGGGACCACTGAAGCTTTCTCT. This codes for CAGSTRTGRGTTEAFS.

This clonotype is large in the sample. DNA of the CDR3: TGTGCCAGCAGTTTTGGGGGCGGCTATGGCTACACCTTC. Protein sequence: CASSFGGGYGYTF. J is TRBJ1-2 and V is TRBV28, with D tentatively TRBD1 (6 bases). The V end lost 3 bases, the J end lost 4 bases, and 9 bases lay between the germline ends. The CDR3 extends over 13 amino acids. CDR1 and CDR2 (germline): MDHEN, SYDVKM.

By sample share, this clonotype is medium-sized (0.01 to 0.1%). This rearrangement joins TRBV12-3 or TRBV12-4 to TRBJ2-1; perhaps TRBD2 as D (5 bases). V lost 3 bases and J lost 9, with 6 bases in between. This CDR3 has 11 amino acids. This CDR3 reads CASSFSGEQFF. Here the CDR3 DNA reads TGTGCCAGCAGTTTCAGCGGTGAGCAGTTCTTC.

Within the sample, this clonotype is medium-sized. CDR3 DNA: TGTGCCAGCAGCCAACAGGCCATGAACACTGAAGCTTTCTTT. This gives the protein CASSQQAMNTEAFF. The genes are TRBV2 and TRBJ1-1; weak D call: TRBD1 (5 bases). The CDR3 is 14 amino acids. The germline V gene has CDR1 SNHLY and CDR2 FYNNEI. V was cut by 6 bases and J by 0 bases, with 11 bases left in between.

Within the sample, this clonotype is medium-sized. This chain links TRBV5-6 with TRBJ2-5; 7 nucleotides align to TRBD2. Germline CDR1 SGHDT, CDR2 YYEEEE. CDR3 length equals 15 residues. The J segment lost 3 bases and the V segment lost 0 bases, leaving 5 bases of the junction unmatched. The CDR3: CASSLVASGEETQYF. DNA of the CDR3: TGTGCCAGCAGCTTGGTGGCCAGCGGGGAAGAGACCCAGTACTTC. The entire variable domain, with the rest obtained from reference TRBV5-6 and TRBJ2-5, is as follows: DAGVTQSPTHLIKTRGQQVTLRCSPKSGHDTVSWYQQALGQGPQFIFQYYEEEERQRGNFPDRFSGHQFPNYSSELNVNALLLGDSALYLCASSLVASGEETQYFGPGTRLLVL.

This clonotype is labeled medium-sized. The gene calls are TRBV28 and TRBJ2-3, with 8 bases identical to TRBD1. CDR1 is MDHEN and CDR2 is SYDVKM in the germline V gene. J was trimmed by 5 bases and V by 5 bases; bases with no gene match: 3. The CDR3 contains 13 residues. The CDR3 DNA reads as TGTGCCAGCAGTAGGACAGGGATAGATACGCAGTATTTT. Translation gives CASSRTGIDTQYF. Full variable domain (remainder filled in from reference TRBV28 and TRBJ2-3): DVKVTQSSRYLVKRTGEKVFLECVQDMDHENMFWYRQDPGLGLRLIYFSYDVKMKEKGDIPEGYSVSREKKERFSLILESASTNQTSMYLCASSRTGIDTQYFGPGTRLTVL.

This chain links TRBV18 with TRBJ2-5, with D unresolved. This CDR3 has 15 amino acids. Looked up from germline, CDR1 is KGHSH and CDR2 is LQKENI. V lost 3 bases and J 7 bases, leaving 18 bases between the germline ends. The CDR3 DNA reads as TGTGCCAGCTCACCGCTATCAGGCACTTCGGGGACCCAGTACTTC. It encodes CASSPLSGTSGTQYF. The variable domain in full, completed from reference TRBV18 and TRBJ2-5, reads NAGVMQNPRHLVRRRGQEARLRCSPMKGHSHVYWYRQLPEEGLKFMVYLQKENIIDESGMPKERFSAEFPKEGPSILRIQQVVRGDSAAYFCASSPLSGTSGTQYFGPGTRLLVL.

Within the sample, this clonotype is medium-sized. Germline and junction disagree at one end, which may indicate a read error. In DNA, the CDR3 is TGTGCCAGCAGCCTAGCGGGAGGGCGCTACAATGAGCAGTTCTTC. It encodes CASSLAGGRYNEQFF. The V and J genes are TRBV7-8 and TRBJ2-1; 12 nucleotides match TRBD2. The germline V gene encodes CDR1 SGHVS and CDR2 FQNEAQ. This CDR3 contains 15 residues. The full variable domain, in which reference TRBV7-8 and TRBJ2-1 provide the parts outside the CDR3, is GAGVSQSPRYKVAKRGQDVALRCDPISGHVSLFWYQQALGQGPEFLTYFQNEAQLDKSGLPSDRFFAERPEGSVSTLKIQRTQQEDSAVYLCASSLAGGRYNEQFFGPGTRLTVL.

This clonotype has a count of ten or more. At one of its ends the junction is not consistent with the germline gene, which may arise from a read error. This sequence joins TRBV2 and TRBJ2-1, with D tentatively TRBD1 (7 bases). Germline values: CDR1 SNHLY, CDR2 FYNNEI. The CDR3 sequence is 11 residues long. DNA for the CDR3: TGTGCCAGCAGTCCACCGGGGGACAGTTCCTTC. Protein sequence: CASSPPGDSSF.

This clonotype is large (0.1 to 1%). The CDR3 sequence is CASSLSGRSNQPQHF. The CDR3, as DNA: TGTGCCAGCAGTTTATCAGGGAGGTCTAATCAGCCCCAGCATTTT. This chain joins TRBV27 and TRBJ1-5; D gene unclear. The V end lost 0 bases, the J end lost 4 bases, and 10 bases lay between the germline ends. Per the germline V gene, CDR1 is MNHEY and CDR2 is SMNVEV (reference sequence). The CDR3 is 15 amino acids.

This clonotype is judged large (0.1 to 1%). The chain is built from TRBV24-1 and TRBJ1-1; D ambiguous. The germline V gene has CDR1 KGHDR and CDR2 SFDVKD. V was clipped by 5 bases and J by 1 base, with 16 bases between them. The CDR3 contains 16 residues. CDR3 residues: CATSVPQAHWNTEAFF. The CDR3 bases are TGTGCCACCAGTGTCCCTCAGGCCCATTGGAACACTGAAGCTTTCTTT.

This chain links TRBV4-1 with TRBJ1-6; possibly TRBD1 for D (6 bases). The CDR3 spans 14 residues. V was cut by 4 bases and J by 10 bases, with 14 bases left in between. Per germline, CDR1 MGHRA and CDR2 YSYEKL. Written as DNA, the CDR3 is TGCGCCAGCAGCCCCGTACAGGGTCAGTCACCCCTCCACTTT. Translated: CASSPVQGQSPLHF.

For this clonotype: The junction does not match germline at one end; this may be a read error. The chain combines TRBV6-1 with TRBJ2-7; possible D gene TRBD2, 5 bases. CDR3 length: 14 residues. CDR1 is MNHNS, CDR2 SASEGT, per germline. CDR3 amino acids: CACSEREGGYEQYF. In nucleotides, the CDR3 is TGTGCCTGCAGTGAAAGAGAGGGCGGGTACGAGCAGTACTTC.

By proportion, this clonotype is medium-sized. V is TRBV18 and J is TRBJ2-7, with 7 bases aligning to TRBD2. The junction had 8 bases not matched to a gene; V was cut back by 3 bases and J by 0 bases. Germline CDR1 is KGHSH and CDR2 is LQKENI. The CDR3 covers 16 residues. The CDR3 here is CASSPGGGEVSYEQYF. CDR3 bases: TGTGCCAGCTCACCGGGTGGGGGGGAAGTCTCCTACGAGCAGTACTTC.

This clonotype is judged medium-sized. CDR3 DNA sequence: TGTGCCAGCAGGAAACAGGGTGGCACTGAAGCTTTCTTT. This encodes CASRKQGGTEAFF. The V gene is TRBV28, the J gene TRBJ1-1; TRBD1 might be the D (6 bases). Trimming removed 6 bases at V and 4 bases at J, with 12 bases between. CDR3 length: 13 residues. Germline V gene lookup returns CDR1 MDHEN and CDR2 SYDVKM.

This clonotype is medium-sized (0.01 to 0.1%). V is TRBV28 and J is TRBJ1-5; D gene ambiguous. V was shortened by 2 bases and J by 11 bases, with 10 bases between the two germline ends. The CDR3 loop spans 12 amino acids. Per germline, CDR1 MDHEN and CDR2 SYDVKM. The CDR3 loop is CASSLTFSAQHF. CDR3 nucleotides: TGTGCCAGCAGTTTAACCTTTTCGGCCCAGCATTTT. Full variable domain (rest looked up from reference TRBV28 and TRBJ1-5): DVKVTQSSRYLVKRTGEKVFLECVQDMDHENMFWYRQDPGLGLRLIYFSYDVKMKEKGDIPEGYSVSREKKERFSLILESASTNQTSMYLCASSLTFSAQHFGDGTRLSIL.

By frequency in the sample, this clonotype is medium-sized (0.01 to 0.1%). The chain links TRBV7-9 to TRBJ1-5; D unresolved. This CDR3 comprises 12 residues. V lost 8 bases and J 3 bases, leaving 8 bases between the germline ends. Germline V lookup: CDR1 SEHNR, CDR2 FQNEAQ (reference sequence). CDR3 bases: TGTGCCAGCGGTACCGACAATCAGCCCCAGCATTTT. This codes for CASGTDNQPQHF.

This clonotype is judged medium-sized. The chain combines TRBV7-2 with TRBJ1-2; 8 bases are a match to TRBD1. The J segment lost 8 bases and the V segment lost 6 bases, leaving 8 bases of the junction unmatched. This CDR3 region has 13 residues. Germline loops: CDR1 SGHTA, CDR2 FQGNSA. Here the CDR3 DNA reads TGTGCCAGCAGTCCTGACAGGGGAAGGGGCTACACCTTC. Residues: CASSPDRGRGYTF.